A single sample gave rise to the 21 T cell receptor beta chains below, sequenced in a study of T cell responses to AZD1222 COVID-19 vaccine. TCRdb's table, derived via immunoSEQ multiplex PCR, lists solely in-frame clones and lacks some. The sample consists of 140,000 to 150,000 clones, roughly 91% of them appearing once. Sample: peripheral blood, taken on day 0 of AZD1222 vaccination. These receptors all stem from an adult in good health.

The J gene is TRBJ2-7, the V gene TRBV7-2; D gene uncertain. This CDR3 contains 13 residues. The germline CDR1 and CDR2 sequences are SGHTA and FQGNSA. Trimming removed 6 bases from V and 1 base from J, with 10 bases in between. The CDR3 nucleotides read TGTGCCAGCAGTAAACAGATATCCTACGAGCAGTACTTC. It yields the protein CASSKQISYEQYF.

V usage is TRBV4-1 and J usage is TRBJ1-4, with 8 positions matching TRBD1. Germline V gene sequence: CDR1 MGHRA, CDR2 YSYEKL. This CDR3 contains 15 residues. Losses at the gene ends were 2 bases for V and 10 bases for J; bases not matched to a gene: 9. The CDR3 DNA reads as TGCGCCAGCAGCCAACCTCGGCAGGGGGCGCGAAAACTGTTTTTT. It is translated as CASSQPRQGARKLFF.

The chain combines TRBV18 with TRBJ2-1; 7 bases match TRBD2. V dropped 0 bases and J dropped 7; count of bases not matched to a gene: 6. CDR1 is KGHSH and CDR2 is LQKENI in the germline V gene. The CDR3 is 15 amino acids. The CDR3 here is CASSPPAGVGNEQFF. CDR3 bases: TGTGCCAGCTCACCACCGGCGGGAGTGGGAAATGAGCAGTTCTTC.

The V and J genes are TRBV18 and TRBJ1-1; the D is unclear. V lost 1 base and J lost 1, with 1 base in between. CDR3 length: 12 amino acids. Germline assignment: CDR1 KGHSH and CDR2 LQKENI. The CDR3 protein is CASSPRNTEAFF. CDR3 sequence (DNA): TGTGCCAGCTCACCACGGAACACTGAAGCTTTCTTT.

The chain uses TRBV3-1 (or the pseudogene TRBV3-2) and TRBJ2-1; the D is unclear. Germline-derived CDR1 and CDR2 are LGHDT and YNNKEL (reference sequence). The CDR3 extends over 13 amino acids. Trimming removed 1 base at V and 8 bases at J, with 9 bases between. The CDR3 protein is CASSQVQSDEQFF. The CDR3 DNA follows: TGTGCCAGCAGCCAAGTGCAAAGCGATGAGCAGTTCTTC.

This clone was seen once. The CDR3 bases are TGCAGTGCTAGTACTCTCAATGAGCAGTTCTTC. Protein product: CSASTLNEQFF. This chain uses TRBV20-1 with TRBJ2-1; D is undetermined. Trimming took 3 bases from V and 6 from J, leaving 6 bases between them. This CDR3 is 11 amino acids long. The germline CDR1 and CDR2 sequences are DFQATT and SNEGSKA (reference sequence).

The CDR3 DNA is TGTGCCAGCAGCGTCGACTGGACAGATACGCAGTATTTT. Amino acids: CASSVDWTDTQYF. V and J are TRBV9 and TRBJ2-3; D gene ambiguous. The CDR3 contains 13 residues. V lost 2 bases, J lost 3 bases, and 7 bases lay in between. From germline, CDR1 is SGDLS and CDR2 YYNGEE.

This CDR3 reads CASSEYGAGEQFF. The CDR3, as DNA: TGTGCCAGCAGTGAATACGGGGCGGGTGAGCAGTTCTTC. The V call is TRBV6-1, the J call TRBJ2-1; D may correspond to TRBD1 or TRBD2 (5 bases each). This CDR3 is 13 amino acids long. Germline V gene lookup returns CDR1 MNHNS and CDR2 SASEGT. V was clipped by 2 bases and J by 9 bases, with 11 bases between them.

The gene calls are TRBV24-1 and TRBJ1-2; no firm D call. The CDR3 is made up of 12 amino acids. CDR1 is KGHDR and CDR2 is SFDVKD in the germline V gene. V was pared by 4 bases and J by 3 bases, with 5 bases between. In DNA, the CDR3 is TGTGCCACCAGTGACCCAGACTATGGCTACACCTTC. Its protein is CATSDPDYGYTF.

V and J are TRBV7-8 and TRBJ1-3, with unresolved D. Germline V gene lookup returns CDR1 SGHVS and CDR2 FQNEAQ. This CDR3 has 14 residues. The V end was cut by 3 bases, the J end by 0 bases, with 6 bases between. The CDR3 DNA reads TGTGCCAGCAGCTTCGGCAGCTCTGGAAACACCATATATTTT. Amino acids: CASSFGSSGNTIYF.

The chain links TRBV7-2 to TRBJ2-1; 9 bases are a match to TRBD2. This CDR3 has 16 residues. Germline V gene sequence: CDR1 SGHTA, CDR2 FQGNSA. J lost 7 bases, V lost 5 bases, and 12 bases had no gene match. CDR3 residues: CASSPRVAGGHNEQFF. CDR3 DNA: TGTGCCAGCAGCCCGCGAGTTGCGGGGGGGCATAATGAGCAGTTCTTC.

The chain employs TRBV19 and TRBJ2-1; 14 bases are shared with TRBD2. V trimming: 1 base; J trimming: 9 bases; junction bases outside the gene matches: 2. The germline gives CDR1 LNHDA, CDR2 SQIVND (reference sequence). This CDR3 contains 15 residues. Here the CDR3 reads CASSIGLAGGGEQFF. Here the CDR3 DNA reads TGTGCCAGTAGTATAGGACTAGCGGGAGGGGGTGAGCAGTTCTTC.

V usage is TRBV11-2 and J usage is TRBJ2-7; 11 bases map to TRBD2. This CDR3 has 18 residues. Trimming at V came to 4 bases and at J to 2 bases, leaving 13 bases not matched to a gene. Germline CDR1 and CDR2: SGHAT and FQNNGV. The CDR3 protein is CASSSTLGTSGLTYEQYF. The CDR3 bases are TGTGCCAGCAGCTCCACCCTAGGGACTAGCGGCCTTACCTACGAGCAGTACTTC.

The V call is TRBV11-3, the J call TRBJ2-5; 8 nucleotides align to TRBD1. The CDR3 contains 13 residues. The junction had 6 bases not matched to a gene; V was cut back by 5 bases and J by 7 bases. CDR1 and CDR2 from the germline V gene are SGHNT and YENEEA. CDR3 in amino acids: CASSQGQGGTQYF. In DNA, the CDR3 is TGTGCCAGCAGCCAAGGACAGGGAGGGACCCAGTACTTC. Full variable domain (rest looked up from reference TRBV11-3 and TRBJ2-5): EAGVVQSPRYKIIEKKQPVAFWCNPISGHNTLYWYLQNLGQGPELLIRYENEEAVDDSQLPKDRFSAERLKGVDSTLKIQPAELGDSAVYLCASSQGQGGTQYFGPGTRLLVL.

The V and J genes are TRBV5-1 and TRBJ1-1, with 8 bases lining up with TRBD1. The CDR3 sequence is 16 residues long. Germline V CDR1 and CDR2: SGHRS, YFSETQ. J lost 1 base, V lost 4 bases, and 9 bases had no gene match. CDR3 DNA: TGCGCCAGCAGCAGGGACAGGCTAGGATGGAACACTGAAGCTTTCTTT. It translates to CASSRDRLGWNTEAFF. The variable domain in full, with the rest retrieved from reference TRBV5-1 and TRBJ1-1, is KAGVTQTPRYLIKTRGQQVTLSCSPISGHRSVSWYQQTPGQGLQFLFEYFSETQRNKGNFPGRFSGRQFSNSRSEMNVSTLELGDSALYLCASSRDRLGWNTEAFFGQGTRLTVV.

The chain has TRBV7-9 and TRBJ2-1; no clear D. Trimming removed 5 bases at V and 0 bases at J, with 17 bases between. Looked up from germline, CDR1 is SEHNR and CDR2 is FQNEAQ (reference sequence). This CDR3 has 17 amino acids. CDR3 amino acids: CASSLQNTAGSYNEQFF. The CDR3 nucleotides read TGTGCCAGCAGCCTACAAAACACCGCAGGCTCCTACAATGAGCAGTTCTTC.

This chain joins TRBV5-5 and TRBJ1-3, with D uncertain. CDR3 size: 14 residues. Germline V gives CDR1 SGHKS, CDR2 YYEKEE (reference sequence). Trimming pared 0 bases from V and 3 bases from J, leaving 7 bases between. As DNA, the CDR3 is TGTGCCAGCAGCTTGGAAGGGTATGGAAACACCATATATTTT. This encodes CASSLEGYGNTIYF.

The chain employs TRBV14 and TRBJ1-2; no firm D call. V lost 3 bases and J lost 2, with 7 bases in between. The CDR3 covers 13 residues. The germline V gene encodes CDR1 SGHDN and CDR2 FVKESK. CDR3 residues: CASSHARNYGYTF. The CDR3 DNA reads as TGTGCCAGCAGCCACGCCAGAAACTATGGCTACACCTTC.

The chain carries TRBV5-1 and TRBJ2-6; TRBD1 agrees at 7 bases. Germline V CDR1 and CDR2: SGHRS, YFSETQ. Unmatched junction bases numbered 7, after V lost 4 bases and J lost 0 bases. The CDR3 totals 17 residues. The CDR3 bases are TGCGCCAGCAGCCAGGACAGGCCCTCCTCTGGGGCCAACGTCCTGACTTTC. Translating gives CASSQDRPSSGANVLTF.

V gene TRBV15 combines with J gene TRBJ1-2; D is unclear. The germline CDR1 and CDR2 sequences are LNHNV and YYDKDF (reference sequence). The CDR3 is made up of 14 amino acids. The V gene lost 0 bases and the J gene lost 8 bases, with 13 bases spanning the gap. This CDR3 reads CATSRDQGLGGYTF. The CDR3 bases are TGTGCCACCAGCAGAGATCAAGGCCTAGGAGGCTACACCTTC.

The chain carries TRBV18 and TRBJ1-1; 7 positions agree with TRBD1. Germline CDR1 KGHSH, CDR2 LQKENI. The V gene end was trimmed by 5 bases and the J gene end by 3 bases; junction bases not matched to a gene: 9. This CDR3 has 15 residues. The CDR3 spells CASSSRRDSDTEAFF. As DNA, the CDR3 is TGTGCCAGCTCATCGCGCCGGGACAGCGACACTGAAGCTTTCTTT.